This TCR beta chain was obtained from a study of blood T cell repertoires in COVID-19 (dated by TCRdb to 2020 to 2021). Background on the whole study: Collaborator samples came from the United States, Italy and Spain and covered acute and convalescent phases of COVID-19. The prospective study material was composed of cDNA or gDNA derived from T cells, B-cell-depleted T cells, or PBMCs. Nearly every sample came with metadata listing a de-identified subject ID, COVID-19 status, age in years and sex. The repertoires were made available in a free public database intended to serve as a resource for research on the immune response to SARS-CoV-2. HLA class I and class II types, where available, came from metadata supplied by the sample provider rather than from assay-based typing. The dataset comprised deeply sampled blood TCRbeta repertoires from subjects exposed to, actively infected with, or recovered from COVID-19. Samples came from the ongoing ImmuneRACE study (first 160 participants) plus 1,254 subjects from 6 global collaborators. Study-wide findings and limitations: Clinical and demographic metadata were provided uncurated, with the amount varying by source and participant.

The collaborating institutions used their own protocols to collect whole blood in K2EDTA tubes. For TCRbeta analysis, collaborators shipped samples in one of three forms: frozen whole blood, isolated PBMCs, or DNA extracted from either of those sample types. Counted from cysteine to phenylalanine, this CDR3 has 17 amino acids. Kept here is only the CDR3 DNA, which spans 51 bases and is read in frame from base 1. The germline V gene yields SGHTA for CDR1 and FQGTGA for CDR2. Ends trimmed: V by 5 bases, J by 9 bases; bases unmatched to a gene: 18. Remarks on this clone: Its antigen is currently not known. No qualities accompany the bases; no much larger clone lies one base away.

TCRbeta CDR3 regions were amplified from genomic DNA by means of the immunoSEQ Assay, a bias-controlled multiplex PCR. In the source study's methods: The number of nucleated cells in each sample was estimated from the amplification of reference gene primers within the assay. Sequence reads were collapsed and filtered to measure the absolute abundance of every unique TCRbeta CDR3 rearrangement. For each sample, productive Simpson clonality was calculated by taking the square root of Simpson's diversity index across productive rearrangements. The table was pulled from immuneACCESS by TCRdb, which kept in-frame rearrangements only. Such tables lose some clones; where checked, under half of the loss comes from unresolved V genes, and the rest has no known cause. V, J and clone size are those of that table, while D and trimming were read from the DNA. Here the sample has roughly 190,000 clones; around 84% occur a single time. About 20% of the sample is in the top ten clones.

The receptor chain draws on TRBV7-3 and TRBJ2-1, and TRBD2 aligns with 8 junction nucleotides. What was sequenced was peripheral blood. This sequence originates from a human donor in a cohort sampled during active COVID-19. The CDR3 corresponds to CASSASFVSRGAPEQFF. The nucleotides read TGTGCCAGCAGCGCATCATTCGTCTCGCGGGGGGCGCCTGAGCAGTTCTTC.